These T cell receptor beta chains were read from a single sample in a study of blood T cell repertoires in COVID-19. The method was immunoSEQ multiplex PCR; TCRdb's version includes in-frame clones alone and lacks a portion of them. The sample carries over 120,000 clones, 60% to 80% recorded once. Sample: peripheral blood. The source is a woman between 45 and 65 years old with active or convalescent COVID-19. Both conserved end residues are part of each CDR3. The D gene is left open where the match is weak. Where a row states a size, it is once, few, many or the class of an expanded clone; other rows omit it.

d_call,j_call,clone_size,v_call,cdr3_aa,cdr3_nt
TRBD1,TRBJ2-1,few,TRBV18,CASSPGTGQFF,TGTGCCAGCTCACCTGGGACAGGTCAGTTCTTC
TRBD1,TRBJ2-7,-,TRBV5-1,CASSLAGTGRYEQYF,TGCGCCAGCAGCTTGGCCGGGACAGGGCGCTACGAGCAGTACTTC
TRBD1,TRBJ1-1,few,TRBV29-1,CSVLTGVVSGEAFF,TGCAGCGTTCTCACAGGGGTGGTCAGCGGTGAAGCTTTCTTT
-,TRBJ1-1,-,TRBV5-5,CASSLTNTEAFF,TGTGCCAGCAGCTTGACAAACACTGAAGCTTTCTTT
-,TRBJ2-7,-,TRBV25-1,CASSEDRPYYEQYF,TGTGCCAGCAGTGAAGACAGGCCCTACTACGAGCAGTACTTC
TRBD1,TRBJ2-3,-,TRBV25-1,CASSGSGTGGNTQYF,TGTGCCAGCAGTGGTTCCGGGACAGGGGGCAATACGCAGTATTTT
TRBD2,TRBJ2-3,-,TRBV7-2,CASSTRLAGGTDTQYF,TGTGCCAGCAGCACCAGACTAGCGGGGGGCACAGATACGCAGTATTTT
-,TRBJ2-1,-,TRBV11-2,CASRDRRSGDEQFF,TGTGCCAGCAGGGACAGGCGATCGGGAGATGAGCAGTTCTTC
-,TRBJ1-2,-,TRBV2,CASSGQEEGYTF,TGTGCCAGCAGTGGCCAGGAGGAAGGCTACACCTTC
-,TRBJ2-1,-,TRBV7-2,CASSLRGRGLEQFF,TGTGCCAGCAGCTTAAGGGGGAGGGGTCTTGAGCAGTTCTTC
TRBD1,TRBJ2-2,once,TRBV19,CASSTDRGHRELFF,TGTGCCAGTAGTACCGACAGGGGTCACAGGGAGCTGTTTTTT
-,TRBJ2-7,few,TRBV4-3,CASSQDTRARIHEQYF,TGCGCCAGCAGCCAAGATACCAGGGCTAGGATCCACGAGCAGTACTTC
-,TRBJ1-2,-,TRBV21-1,CASSKYPLHRDRGKDYGYTF,TGTGCCAGCAGCAAATATCCCCTTCACCGGGACAGGGGGAAGGACTATGGCTACACCTTC
-,TRBJ2-4,-,TRBV11-2,CASSLDRTGFRYF,TGTGCCAGCAGCTTAGATCGAACAGGGTTTAGGTACTTC
TRBD1,TRBJ1-4,-,TRBV7-9,CASTPDRGAEKLFF,TGTGCCAGCACCCCAGACAGGGGAGCTGAAAAACTGTTTTTT
TRBD1,TRBJ1-1,-,TRBV6-5,CASSSKPKNRGTEAFF,TGTGCCAGCAGTTCAAAGCCGAAGAACAGGGGTACTGAAGCTTTCTTT
TRBD1,TRBJ1-5,few,TRBV6-5,CASTTQGVYQPQHF,TGTGCCAGCACCACCCAGGGGGTCTATCAGCCCCAGCATTTT
-,TRBJ1-2,few,TRBV5-6,CASTSDGGRGYGYTF,TGTGCCAGCACCTCAGACGGAGGACGAGGCTATGGCTACACCTTC
TRBD1,TRBJ2-7,-,TRBV5-1,CASSLMGDSSYEQYF,TGCGCCAGCAGCTTGATGGGGGACAGCTCCTACGAGCAGTACTTC
TRBD2,TRBJ2-5,-,TRBV5-6,CASSLALAGRETQYF,TGTGCCAGCAGCTTGGCCCTAGCGGGGAGGGAGACCCAGTACTTC
TRBD2,TRBJ2-5,-,TRBV7-2,CASSLFAGGGETQYF,TGTGCCAGCAGCTTATTTGCGGGAGGGGGGGAGACCCAGTACTTC
-,TRBJ1-2,-,TRBV19,CASSMRNYGYTF,TGTGCCAGTAGTATGCGGAACTATGGCTACACCTTC
-,TRBJ1-2,-,TRBV3-1/TRBV3-2,CASSQAGGGGYGYTF,TGTGCCAGCAGCCAAGCGGGAGGCGGAGGCTATGGCTACACCTTC
-,TRBJ2-2,-,TRBV18,CASSRVTGELFF,TGTGCCAGCTCACGAGTCACCGGGGAGCTGTTTTTT
-,TRBJ2-3,-,TRBV5-6,CASSFSNIADTQYF,TGTGCCAGCAGCTTTAGTAATATAGCAGATACGCAGTATTTT
TRBD1,TRBJ1-1,-,TRBV18,CASSELGTGGLSEAFF,TGTGCCAGCTCAGAGCTGGGGACAGGGGGCCTCTCTGAAGCTTTCTTT
TRBD1,TRBJ1-1,-,TRBV9,CASSPRQGTTEAFF,TGTGCCAGCAGCCCCCGACAGGGAACAACTGAAGCTTTCTTT
TRBD1,TRBJ1-3,-,TRBV7-2,CASSSTGYTSGNTIYF,TGTGCCAGCAGCTCGACAGGGTACACCTCTGGAAACACCATATATTTT
-,TRBJ2-7,-,TRBV11-3,CASSRAGLEQYF,TGTGCCAGCAGCCGAGCCGGGTTGGAGCAGTACTTC
-,TRBJ2-7,-,TRBV24-1,CATSDPRSPTYEQYF,TGTGCCACCAGTGATCCCCGAAGCCCTACCTACGAGCAGTACTTC
-,TRBJ1-1,-,TRBV6-5,CASSYSGQGWTEAFF,TGTGCCAGCAGTTACTCAGGGCAGGGATGGACTGAAGCTTTCTTT
TRBD2,TRBJ2-2,-,TRBV19,CASSIPSGGNTGELFF,TGTGCCAGTAGTATCCCCAGCGGGGGAAACACCGGGGAGCTGTTTTTT
-,TRBJ1-1,-,TRBV21-1,CASSKNLDPAGVTEAFF,TGTGCCAGCAGCAAAAACCTCGATCCGGCGGGAGTCACTGAAGCTTTCTTT
-,TRBJ2-2,-,TRBV18,CASSRLRDTAGELFF,TGTGCCAGCTCACGGCTAAGGGACACAGCCGGGGAGCTGTTTTTT
TRBD1,TRBJ2-3,-,TRBV4-1,CASVVPVMRYWQGAITDTQYF,TGCGCCAGCGTTGTCCCAGTGATGAGGTATTGGCAGGGGGCGATCACAGATACGCAGTATTTT
TRBD1,TRBJ2-1,few,TRBV6-2/TRBV6-3,CASSPPIGTVPNEQFF,TGTGCCAGCAGTCCACCAATCGGGACAGTTCCCAATGAGCAGTTCTTC
-,TRBJ2-7,few,TRBV6-5,CAPGCRREQYF,TGTGCCCCGGGGTGTCGGAGGGAGCAGTACTTC
TRBD1,TRBJ2-2,-,TRBV19,CASKGQLNTGELFF,TGTGCCAGTAAGGGACAGTTGAACACCGGGGAGCTGTTTTTT
TRBD2,TRBJ2-3,few,TRBV4-2,CASSQEGLAGGTDTQYF,TGTGCCAGCAGCCAAGAGGGTCTAGCGGGGGGAACAGATACGCAGTATTTT
-,TRBJ2-7,-,TRBV9,CASSVGAENYEQYF,TGTGCCAGCAGCGTAGGGGCAGAGAACTACGAGCAGTACTTC
-,TRBJ2-6,-,TRBV6-5,CASRQTGTGANVLTF,TGTGCCAGCAGGCAAACAGGGACCGGGGCCAACGTCCTGACTTTC
-,TRBJ2-1,-,TRBV7-2,CASSPLDEQFF,TGTGCCAGCAGCCCCCTTGATGAGCAGTTCTTC
TRBD1,TRBJ1-3,-,TRBV6-5,CASRPQGAGNTIYF,TGTGCCAGCAGGCCACAGGGGGCGGGAAACACCATATATTTT
-,TRBJ2-3,-,TRBV5-6,CASSFYQRARTDTQYF,TGTGCCAGCAGCTTTTATCAGCGGGCCCGCACAGATACGCAGTATTTT
TRBD1,TRBJ1-1,-,TRBV27,CASSRQGAWTEAFF,TGTGCCAGCAGTAGACAGGGGGCTTGGACTGAAGCTTTCTTT
-,TRBJ1-1,-,TRBV7-2,CASSLNRVGTEAFF,TGTGCCAGCAGCTTAAACAGGGTGGGCACTGAAGCTTTCTTT
-,TRBJ1-2,once,TRBV7-8,CASSLTGSRDGYTF,TGTGCCAGCAGCTTAACAGGGTCCCGGGATGGCTACACCTTC
-,TRBJ2-6,-,TRBV28,CASSETGTDGANVLTF,TGTGCCAGCAGCGAGACAGGAACTGATGGGGCCAACGTCCTGACTTTC
TRBD2,TRBJ2-7,-,TRBV7-2,CASRPGLAISYEQYF,TGTGCCAGCAGACCTGGACTAGCGATATCCTACGAGCAGTACTTC
TRBD1,TRBJ1-4,-,TRBV9,CASSGGQGYEKLFF,TGTGCCAGCAGCGGCGGACAGGGGTATGAAAAACTGTTTTTT
-,TRBJ1-5,once,TRBV4-3,CASSRGTEQPQHF,TGCGCCAGCAGCCGGGGGACTGAACAGCCCCAGCATTTT
TRBD2,TRBJ2-3,once,TRBV6-5,CASKREGLTDTQYF,TGTGCCAGCAAACGGGAGGGCCTAACAGATACGCAGTATTTT
-,TRBJ1-5,-,TRBV3-1/TRBV3-2,CASSPGTYNQPQHF,TGTGCCAGCAGCCCAGGGACTTACAATCAGCCCCAGCATTTT
TRBD1,TRBJ1-5,once,TRBV19,CASRGQGHQPQHF,TGTGCCAGTAGGGGACAGGGCCATCAGCCCCAGCATTTT